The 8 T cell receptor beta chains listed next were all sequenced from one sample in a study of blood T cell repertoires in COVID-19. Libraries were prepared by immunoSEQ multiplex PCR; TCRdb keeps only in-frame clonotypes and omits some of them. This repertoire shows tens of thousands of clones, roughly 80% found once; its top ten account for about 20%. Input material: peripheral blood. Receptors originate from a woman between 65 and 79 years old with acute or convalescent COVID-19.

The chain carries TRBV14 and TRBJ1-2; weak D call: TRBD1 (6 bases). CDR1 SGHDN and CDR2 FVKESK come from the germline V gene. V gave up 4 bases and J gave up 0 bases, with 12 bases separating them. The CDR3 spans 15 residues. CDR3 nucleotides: TGTGCCAGCAGCCCTCAAGGGGGATCTAACTATGGCTACACCTTC. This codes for CASSPQGGSNYGYTF.

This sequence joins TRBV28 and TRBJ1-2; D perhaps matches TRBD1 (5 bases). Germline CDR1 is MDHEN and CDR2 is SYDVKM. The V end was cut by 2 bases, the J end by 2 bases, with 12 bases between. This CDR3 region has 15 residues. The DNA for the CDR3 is TGTGCCAGCAGTTTAGCGGGGGGGATGAACTATGGCTACACCTTC. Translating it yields CASSLAGGMNYGYTF.

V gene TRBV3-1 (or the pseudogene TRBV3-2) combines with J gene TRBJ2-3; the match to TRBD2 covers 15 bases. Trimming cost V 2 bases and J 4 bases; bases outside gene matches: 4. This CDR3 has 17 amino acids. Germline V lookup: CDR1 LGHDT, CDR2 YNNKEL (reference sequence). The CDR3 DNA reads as TGTGCCAGCAGCCAACGGACTAGCGGGAGGGCAGCAGATACGCAGTATTTT. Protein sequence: CASSQRTSGRAADTQYF.

The CDR3 region is CASSVLGGRSSYNEQFF. The CDR3 nucleotides read TGTGCCAGCAGCGTACTGGGGGGACGGAGCTCCTACAATGAGCAGTTCTTC. The V call is TRBV9, the J call TRBJ2-1; TRBD2 is a possible D gene (6 bases). This CDR3 contains 17 residues. The V and J ends lost 1 base and 0 bases respectively, with 14 bases between them. Germline-derived CDR1 and CDR2 are SGDLS and YYNGEE. Together with reference TRBV9 and TRBJ2-1, the CDR3 gives the full variable domain: DSGVTQTPKHLITATGQRVTLRCSPRSGDLSVYWYQQSLDQGLQFLIQYYNGEERAKGNILERFSAQQFPDLHSELNLSSLELGDSALYFCASSVLGGRSSYNEQFFGPGTRLTVL.

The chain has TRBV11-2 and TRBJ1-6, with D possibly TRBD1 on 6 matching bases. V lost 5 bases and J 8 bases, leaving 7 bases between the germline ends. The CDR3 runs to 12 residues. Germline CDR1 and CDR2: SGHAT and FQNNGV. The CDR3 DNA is TGTGCCAGCAGCAACAGGGATTCACCCCTCCACTTT. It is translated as CASSNRDSPLHF.

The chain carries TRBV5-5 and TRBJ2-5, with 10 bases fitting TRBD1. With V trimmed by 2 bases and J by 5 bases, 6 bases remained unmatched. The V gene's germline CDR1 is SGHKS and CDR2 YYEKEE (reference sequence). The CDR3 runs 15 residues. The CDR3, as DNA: TGTGCCAGCAGCTTTGGGACAGGGGTTGAGGAGACCCAGTACTTC. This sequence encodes CASSFGTGVEETQYF.

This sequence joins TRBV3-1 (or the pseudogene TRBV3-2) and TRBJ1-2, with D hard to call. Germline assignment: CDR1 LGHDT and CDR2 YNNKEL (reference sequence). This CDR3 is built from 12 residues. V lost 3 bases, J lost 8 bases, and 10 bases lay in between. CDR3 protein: CASSHRARGYTF. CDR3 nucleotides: TGTGCCAGCAGCCACCGTGCGAGGGGCTACACCTTC.

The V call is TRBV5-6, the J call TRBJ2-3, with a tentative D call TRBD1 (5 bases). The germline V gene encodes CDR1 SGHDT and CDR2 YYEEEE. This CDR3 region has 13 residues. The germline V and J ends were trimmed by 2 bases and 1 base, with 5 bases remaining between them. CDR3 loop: CASSLGGTDTQYF. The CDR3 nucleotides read TGTGCCAGCAGCTTAGGGGGCACAGATACGCAGTATTTT. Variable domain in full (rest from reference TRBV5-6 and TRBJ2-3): DAGVTQSPTHLIKTRGQQVTLRCSPKSGHDTVSWYQQALGQGPQFIFQYYEEEERQRGNFPDRFSGHQFPNYSSELNVNALLLGDSALYLCASSLGGTDTQYFGPGTRLTVL.